The subject of this entry is one T cell receptor (beta chain). This clonotype was picked up one time. The antigen it binds to is not known. No qualities accompany the bases; no much larger clone lies one base away. One read alone is weak evidence. The entry originates in a study of CD8+CD57+ T cells in acquired aplastic anemia (dated by TCRdb to 2017 to 2018). A note on the overall study: DNA extracted from sorted CD4+ and CD8+ cells had a mean of approximately 3.3 ug, with a range of about 0.19 to 30 ug.

In this study, sorted CD4+ and CD8+ T cells from the blood of healthy subjects and of severe aplastic anemia patients had their TCR repertoires deep-sequenced. Ficoll-Paque density gradient centrifugation was used to isolate peripheral blood mononuclear cells. Before DNA extraction, CD4+ and CD8+ T cells were sorted by FACS or by magnetic beads. Summary of the overall study and its limitations: Some 30 CD8+ CDR3 sequences were shared between patients and controls but appeared highly expressed in patients and within their immunodominant clones. Between patients and healthy controls, no significant difference in CD8+ Simpson's diversity was found (P=0.060).

Genomic DNA served as template for TCR beta VDJ combination and CDR3 sequence profiling. TCR repertoire sequencing was run on an Illumina HiSeq 2000. Per the original workflow: Repertoire assessment relied on Simpson's diversity index, CDR3 size and DJ length profiles, and TRBV/TRBJ rearrangement plots. The most abundant DNA sequence in the deep sequencing data was taken as the immunodominant clone. CDR3 amino acid sequences were screened for sharing across subjects and were compared with published repertoires and the VDJdb database. Through fastp at Q25 and MiXCR, TCRdb rebuilt clones from the public reads, retaining in-frame beta chains. Merged by CDR3 protein, the rows form single entries marked with the most common genes and DNA. The V and J calls follow TCRdb's processing rather than the paper's. The sample data list hundreds of thousands of distinct CDR3 sequences, and roughly 50% of these were observed just once. 8% of the sample belongs to the ten largest clones.

According to the germline V gene (reference sequence), CDR1 reads DFQATT and CDR2 reads SNEGSKA. After removal of 2 bases from V and 7 bases from J, the junction retains 8 bases not matched to a gene. Spanning cysteine to phenylalanine, the CDR3 consists of 14 amino acids. The CDR3 DNA has 42 bases and is translated from base 1. The origin of this receptor is a human donor with severe aplastic anemia or a healthy control (not recorded which). The chain is assembled from TRBV20-1 and TRBJ1-5, and 7 junction bases match TRBD1. Material: sorted CD4+, CD8+, or CD8+CD57+ T cells (not recorded which) from PBMCs. The DNA sequence follows: TGCAGTGCTAGAAAAGGTCAGGGGGACCAGCCCCAGCATTTT. Translated, this is CSARKGQGDQPQHF.